Listed here are 13 T cell receptor beta chains from one sample, sequenced in a study of T cells after yellow fever vaccination (dated by TCRdb to the late 2010s). The intended sense of this specimen's treatment or condition label: live attenuated yellow fever vaccine strain. The library was generated by 5' RACE. The sequencing machine was an Illumina HiSeq 2500. TCRdb reprocessed the public reads (quality trimming at Q25 with fastp, clone calling with MiXCR) and kept in-frame beta chains. Rows merge per CDR3 protein into single entries with the most common DNA and genes. In this sample the table shows approximately 510,000 distinct CDR3 sequences, 21% of which occur a single time. The ten largest clones add up to 16% of the sample. The sequencing used PBMCs, collected 21 days after the first yellow fever vaccination. These receptors were obtained from a man aged 18 to 35 who received the YFV17D yellow fever vaccine.

The rearrangement uses TRBV18 and TRBJ2-1; no clear D. Germline CDR1 and CDR2: KGHSH and LQKENI. V dropped 9 bases and J dropped 8 bases, with 17 bases sitting between them. This CDR3 has 13 residues. In DNA, the CDR3 is TGTGCCAGTTCATTAGGAATCCGCGATGAGCAGTTCTTC. This encodes CASSLGIRDEQFF.

Only a few counts were recorded for this clonotype. The chain joins TRBV11-3 to TRBJ2-3; no firm D call. Germline values: CDR1 SGHNT, CDR2 YENEEA. V gave up 4 bases and J gave up 4 bases, with 9 bases separating them. The CDR3 runs 13 residues. The CDR3 sequence is CASSSISADTQYF. As DNA, the CDR3 is TGTGCCAGCAGCTCCATTTCAGCAGATACGCAGTATTTT.

A few counts support this clonotype. The chain couples TRBV7-2 to TRBJ2-6; 7 bases fit TRBD2. The CDR3 loop spans 16 amino acids. Per germline, CDR1 SGHTA and CDR2 FQGNSA. The V and J ends lost 2 bases and 4 bases, in that order; junction bases with no gene match: 5. This CDR3 reads CASSLRAGTGANVLTF. CDR3 in DNA: TGTGCCAGCAGCTTACGAGCGGGAACGGGGGCCAACGTCCTGACTTTC.

This clonotype occurred a few times. The chain is built from TRBV7-3 and TRBJ1-1, with 9 bases that match TRBD1. Losses at the gene ends were 2 bases for V and 4 bases for J; bases not matched to a gene: 5. The CDR3 loop spans 15 amino acids. CDR1 is SGHTA and CDR2 is FQGTGA in the germline V gene. CDR3 DNA sequence: TGTGCCAGCAGCTTAGGACAGGGGATTGTCACTGAAGCTTTCTTT. This encodes CASSLGQGIVTEAFF.

This clonotype was seen only a few times. V and J are TRBV5-4 and TRBJ2-1; 9 bases are a match to TRBD2. Losses at the gene ends were 2 bases for V and 4 bases for J; bases not matched to a gene: 7. Per the germline V gene, CDR1 is SGHNT and CDR2 is YYREEE (reference sequence). This CDR3 contains 16 residues. The CDR3 DNA reads TGTGCCAGCAGCTTCGGCGGCGGGGGGGGGTACAATGAGCAGTTCTTC. Translation: CASSFGGGGGYNEQFF. Looking up the rest from reference TRBV5-4 and TRBJ2-1 gives the full variable domain: ETGVTQSPTHLIKTRGQQVTLRCSSQSGHNTVSWYQQALGQGPQFIFQYYREEENGRGNFPPRFSGLQFPNYSSELNVNALELDDSALYLCASSFGGGGGYNEQFFGPGTRLTVL.

There are a few counts of this clonotype. The CDR3 DNA reads TGTGCCACCAGCCCGGGACTAGCGGGGCCTGAGCAGTTCTTC. This encodes CATSPGLAGPEQFF. This chain joins TRBV15 and TRBJ2-1; 13 positions match TRBD2. The CDR3 covers 14 residues. Per germline, CDR1 LNHNV and CDR2 YYDKDF (reference sequence). J lost 9 bases, V lost 5 bases, and 4 bases had no gene match. The variable domain in full, with the rest retrieved from reference TRBV15 and TRBJ2-1, is DAMVIQNPRYQVTQFGKPVTLSCSQTLNHNVMYWYQQKSSQAPKLLFHYYDKDFNNEADTPDNFQSRRPNTSFCFLDIRSPGLGDTAMYLCATSPGLAGPEQFFGPGTRLTVL.

V usage is TRBV7-2 and J usage is TRBJ1-1; D unclear. The CDR3 spans 14 residues. Germline-derived CDR1 and CDR2 are SGHTA and FQGNSA. Trimming pared 2 bases from V and 1 base from J, leaving 8 bases between. CDR3 sequence (DNA): TGTGCCAGCAGCTTAAACGTCCGGAACACTGAAGCTTTCTTT. Amino acid sequence: CASSLNVRNTEAFF.

This clonotype was counted at least ten times. V is TRBV5-1 and J is TRBJ2-7; D gene ambiguous. Germline assignment: CDR1 SGHRS and CDR2 YFSETQ. V was cut by 4 bases and J by 2 bases, with 10 bases left in between. This CDR3 comprises 13 residues. The CDR3 nucleotides are TGCGCCAGCAGCGTTACTGAAACCTACGAGCAGTACTTC. Amino acids: CASSVTETYEQYF.

The chain couples TRBV7-6 to TRBJ2-2; possibly TRBD1 or TRBD2 for D (6 bases each). The V end lost 0 bases, the J end lost 4 bases, and 12 bases lay between the germline ends. The CDR3 has 16 amino acids. Germline V gene sequence: CDR1 SGHVS, CDR2 FNYEAQ. The CDR3 loop is CASSLAPRGGTGELFF. Written as DNA, the CDR3 is TGTGCCAGCAGCTTAGCGCCCAGGGGAGGCACCGGGGAGCTGTTTTTT.

The CDR3 DNA sequence: TGTGCCAGCAGCCAATGGAGAACTGGTGAGCAGTTCTTC. Encoded protein: CASSQWRTGEQFF. The J gene is TRBJ2-1, the V gene TRBV3-1; D unclear. Trimming took 2 bases from V and 9 from J, leaving 11 bases between them. The CDR3 covers 13 residues. CDR1 and CDR2 (germline): LGHDT, YNNKEL (reference sequence).

The table lists this clonotype with a few counts. The chain is built from TRBV4-1 and TRBJ2-5; D may be TRBD1 (5 bases). In germline, CDR1 is MGHRA, CDR2 YSYEKL. V lost 0 bases, J lost 1 base, and 9 bases lay in between. The CDR3 consists of 15 residues. The CDR3 nucleotides read TGCGCCAGCAGCCAAGACCCAGGGCTCCAAGAGACCCAGTACTTC. It codes for CASSQDPGLQETQYF.

V gene TRBV7-8 combines with J gene TRBJ1-3, with no clear D. The V end lost 2 bases, the J end lost 7 bases, and 15 bases lay between the germline ends. The CDR3 spans 15 residues. Germline-derived CDR1 and CDR2 are SGHVS and FQNEAQ. This CDR3 reads CASSLQPTNRNTIYF. The CDR3 DNA sequence: TGTGCCAGCAGCTTACAGCCCACCAACCGGAACACCATATATTTT.

In this sample, this clonotype turned up a few times. V and J are TRBV29-1 and TRBJ1-2; a possible D gene is TRBD1 (5 bases). The germline CDR1 and CDR2 sequences are SQVTM and ANQGSEA. V lost 3 bases and J 6 bases, leaving 14 bases between the germline ends. The CDR3 is 13 residues long. The CDR3 nucleotides are TGCAGCGTTGACCTTACAGGAGGAGATGGCTACACCTTC. Protein sequence: CSVDLTGGDGYTF.